This is a list of T cell receptor beta chains from one sample in a study of OX40 agonist ivuxolimab in advanced cancers. Libraries were prepared by immunoSEQ multiplex PCR; TCRdb keeps only in-frame clonotypes and omits some of them. Here the sample spans tens of thousands of clones, about 89% being singletons. The source material was CD4+ or CD8+ T cells sorted from blood, sampled in a trial of the OX40 agonist ivuxolimab. These receptors all stem from an adult with an advanced solid tumor such as melanoma, head and neck, liver or kidney cancer. Both conserved end residues are part of each CDR3. The D gene is left open where the match is weak. Clone size is shown for a subset of rows, as once, few, many or a class of expanded clone.

j_gene	v_gene	abundance	d_gene	CDR3aa	CDR3nt
TRBJ2-7	TRBV18	NA	TRBD1	CASSPAPGQGAVKDEQYF	TGTGCCAGCTCACCGGCCCCGGGACAGGGGGCTGTTAAGGACGAGCAGTACTTC
TRBJ1-2	TRBV2	NA	TRBD1	CATMGDRGGGYTF	TGTGCCACCATGGGGGACAGGGGGGGTGGCTACACCTTC
TRBJ2-5	TRBV19	few	TRBD1	CASSGSGTGVETQYF	TGTGCCAGTAGTGGCTCCGGGACAGGGGTGGAGACCCAGTACTTC
TRBJ2-7	TRBV5-5	NA	NA	CASSADTNSYEQYF	TGTGCCAGCAGCGCTGACACTAACTCCTACGAGCAGTACTTC
TRBJ2-7	TRBV5-1	NA	NA	CASSLRVDGEREQYF	TGCGCCAGCAGCTTGCGTGTGGACGGAGAGCGAGAGCAGTACTTC
TRBJ2-1	TRBV28	NA	TRBD2	CASSYPSGDYNEQFF	TGTGCCAGCAGTTATCCTAGCGGGGATTACAATGAGCAGTTCTTC
TRBJ2-2	TRBV7-9	NA	NA	CASLGDGTGELFF	TGTGCCAGCCTCGGGGATGGAACCGGGGAGCTGTTTTTT
TRBJ2-1	TRBV5-1	NA	TRBD2	CASSFTGLAVISYNEQFF	TGCGCCAGCAGCTTTACGGGACTAGCGGTCATATCCTACAATGAGCAGTTCTTC
TRBJ2-2	TRBV6-5	NA	TRBD2	CASGQDSGVTGELFF	TGTGCCAGCGGGCAGGATAGCGGGGTCACCGGGGAGCTGTTTTTT
TRBJ1-6	TRBV6-5	NA	NA	CASKSSPLHF	TGTGCCAGCAAGAGTTCACCCCTCCACTTT
TRBJ2-5	TRBV29-1	NA	NA	CTYRAGETQYF	TGCACCTACAGGGCGGGGGAGACCCAGTACTTC
TRBJ1-2	TRBV5-4	NA	TRBD1	CASRAGTAYGYTF	TGTGCCAGCAGAGCCGGGACAGCCTATGGCTACACCTTC
TRBJ2-6	TRBV7-9	NA	NA	CASSSPGLGSGANVLTF	TGTGCCAGCAGCTCCCCGGGGCTGGGCTCTGGGGCCAACGTCCTGACTTTC
TRBJ1-1	TRBV14	NA	NA	CASSRRTVGNTEAFF	TGTGCCAGCAGCCGACGGACAGTTGGGAACACTGAAGCTTTCTTT
TRBJ2-3	TRBV27	NA	NA	CASSSAKTGPGTDTQYF	TGTGCCAGCAGTTCGGCCAAGACAGGCCCCGGAACAGATACGCAGTATTTT
TRBJ1-6	TRBV2	NA	NA	CASSLTGQSPLHF	TGTGCCAGCAGCCTAACAGGGCAATCACCCCTCCACTTT
TRBJ2-7	TRBV10-2	NA	NA	CASRSGTDVDEQYF	TGCGCCAGCAGATCAGGGACGGATGTGGACGAGCAGTACTTC
TRBJ2-1	TRBV9	NA	TRBD2	CASSVGLAANNEQFF	TGTGCCAGCAGCGTAGGGCTAGCGGCAAACAATGAGCAGTTCTTC
TRBJ2-1	TRBV18	NA	TRBD2	CASRPESLAYNEQFF	TGTGCCAGCCGGCCGGAATCACTAGCGTACAATGAGCAGTTCTTC
TRBJ1-2	TRBV19	NA	NA	CASRTGTTDNYGYTF	TGTGCCAGTAGGACCGGGACGACCGATAACTATGGCTACACCTTC
TRBJ2-5	TRBV13	NA	NA	CASSKDRQETQYF	TGTGCCAGCAGCAAGGACCGACAAGAGACCCAGTACTTC
TRBJ1-1	TRBV5-4	NA	TRBD1	CASSRPGQGNTEAFF	TGTGCCAGCAGCCGGCCGGGACAGGGGAACACTGAAGCTTTCTTT
TRBJ1-2	TRBV10-3	NA	TRBD1	CAIRDMRGRYGYTF	TGTGCCATCAGGGACATGAGGGGGCGTTATGGCTACACCTTC
TRBJ2-3	TRBV27	NA	TRBD1	CASSSPGQGAPGTQYF	TGTGCCAGCAGTTCCCCGGGACAGGGGGCCCCTGGAACGCAGTATTTT
TRBJ1-1	TRBV29-1	NA	NA	CSVVRANTEAFF	TGCAGCGTTGTCCGGGCGAACACTGAAGCTTTCTTT
TRBJ2-3	TRBV6-5	NA	NA	CATIGGTDTQYF	TGTGCCACAATCGGAGGCACAGATACGCAGTATTTT
TRBJ1-1	TRBV19	NA	NA	CASTYWGRMNTEAFF	TGTGCCAGTACCTACTGGGGGAGAATGAACACTGAAGCTTTCTTT
TRBJ2-3	TRBV6-1	NA	TRBD2	CASSARGAGGPWTDTQYF	TGTGCCAGCAGTGCCCGCGGAGCGGGGGGGCCATGGACAGATACGCAGTATTTT
TRBJ2-3	TRBV18	NA	NA	CASSSSTDTQYF	TGTGCCAGCTCATCGAGCACAGATACGCAGTATTTT
TRBJ2-3	TRBV18	NA	TRBD1	CASSQTGTATTDTQYF	TGTGCCAGCTCACAAACCGGGACAGCTACGACAGATACGCAGTATTTT
TRBJ1-1	TRBV5-1	NA	NA	CASSLALGYLGEAFF	TGCGCCAGCAGCTTGGCCCTTGGGTATTTAGGTGAAGCTTTCTTT
TRBJ2-7	TRBV6-6	NA	NA	CASSYSGKTTYEQYF	TGTGCCAGCAGTTACTCGGGTAAAACGACCTACGAGCAGTACTTC
TRBJ2-2	TRBV7-9	NA	NA	CASSLASGANTGELFF	TGTGCCAGCAGCTTGGCCAGCGGCGCGAACACCGGGGAGCTGTTTTTT
TRBJ2-7	TRBV5-6	NA	NA	CASSLVESPREYF	TGTGCCAGCAGCTTGGTGGAGAGTCCTCGGGAGTACTTC
TRBJ1-1	TRBV27	NA	TRBD1	CASSSWGQWVGAFF	TGTGCCAGCAGTTCCTGGGGACAGTGGGTGGGGGCTTTCTTT